A single sample is the source of the 14 T cell receptor beta chains below, sequenced in a study of cytomegalovirus exposure and HLA in healthy donors. PCR amplification relied on 60 Vbeta primers (plus 13 Jbeta primers). Produced via immunoSEQ multiplex PCR; TCRdb's table is partial and in-frame only. Altogether over 150,000 clones are present, 65% to 75% being singletons, with the ten largest covering 2.8%. The sample comprised PBMCs. These receptors all come from a man aged 18 to 30 in good health and CMV-seronegative.

This clone was counted a single time. The V gene is TRBV6-5, the J gene TRBJ1-2; D is possibly TRBD1 (5 bases). Trimming took 5 bases from V and 2 from J, leaving 12 bases between them. This CDR3 region has 14 residues. CDR1 and CDR2 (germline): MNHEY, SVGAGI. In DNA, the CDR3 is TGTGCCAGCAGTGTAACTTCAGGGAACTATGGCTACACCTTC. It encodes CASSVTSGNYGYTF.

V and J are TRBV12-2 and TRBJ2-3; TRBD1 is taken as the D call from the table, unchecked against the DNA. TRBV12-2 is deemed a pseudogene. The CDR3 has 21 residues. The CDR3 region is CASRLELPDRGSPGCADTQYF. The CDR3, as DNA: TGTGCAAGTCGCTTAGAGCTCCCGGACAGGGGTTCCCCTGGGTGCGCAGATACGCAGTATTTT.

This chain connects TRBV6-5 to TRBJ1-2; a weak D match, TRBD1 (6 bases). The CDR3 has 12 residues. V dropped 8 bases and J dropped 2 bases, with 9 bases sitting between them. Germline V gene lookup returns CDR1 MNHEY and CDR2 SVGAGI. The CDR3, as DNA: TGTGCCAGCTCGGACAGAAACTATGGCTACACCTTC. Protein product: CASSDRNYGYTF.

The chain recombines TRBV5-6 with TRBJ2-3, with D perhaps TRBD1 (6 bases). Trimming stripped 0 bases from V and 5 bases from J, with 16 bases between. In germline, CDR1 is SGHDT, CDR2 YYEEEE. The CDR3 loop spans 16 amino acids. This CDR3 is CASSLETDSRKDTQYF. Here the CDR3 DNA reads TGTGCCAGCAGCTTGGAGACGGACAGTCGAAAAGATACGCAGTATTTT.

This clone has just a few counts. The gene calls are TRBV2 and TRBJ2-3, with 12 bases fitting TRBD2. The J segment lost 6 bases and the V segment lost 1 base, leaving 11 bases of the junction unmatched. The V gene's germline CDR1 is SNHLY and CDR2 FYNNEI. The CDR3 has 18 amino acids. The CDR3 DNA sequence: TGTGCCAGCAGTGAAGGGCGGACTAGCGGGGCCGGTGAGGATACGCAGTATTTT. As protein: CASSEGRTSGAGEDTQYF.

In DNA form, the CDR3 reads TGTGCCAGCAGCTTAGTTAGCTCAAGTAACTATGGCTACACCTTC. Residues: CASSLVSSSNYGYTF. This chain connects TRBV11-2 to TRBJ1-2; D remains ambiguous. This CDR3 comprises 15 residues. Trimming took 1 base from V and 1 from J, leaving 10 bases between them. Germline V gene lookup returns CDR1 SGHAT and CDR2 FQNNGV.

The rearrangement uses TRBV28 and TRBJ2-5; 9 positions match TRBD1. Per the germline V gene, CDR1 is MDHEN and CDR2 is SYDVKM. J was trimmed by 2 bases and V by 5 bases; bases with no gene match: 9. This CDR3 is 16 amino acids long. For the CDR3, the DNA is TGTGCCAGCAGTCCTTCCCCGGGACAGGGACAAGAGACCCAGTACTTC. Translated: CASSPSPGQGQETQYF.

The genes are TRBV21-1 and TRBJ1-2; no DNA check was done on the table's D call, TRBD1. TRBV21-1 is marked as a pseudogene. The CDR3 loop spans 15 amino acids. CDR3 sequence: CASRTMTGGVYGYTF. The CDR3 region has the DNA TGTGCCAGCAGGACGATGACAGGGGGGGTCTATGGCTACACCTTC.

The V call is TRBV19, the J call TRBJ1-5, with 9 bases matching TRBD1. The CDR3 length is 16 residues. Germline CDR1 and CDR2: LNHDA and SQIVND (reference sequence). V gave up 0 bases and J gave up 5 bases; unmatched junction bases: 5. The CDR3 DNA reads TGTGCCAGTAGTATAGAGACAGGGGGACAATATCAGCCCCAGCATTTT. Encoded protein: CASSIETGGQYQPQHF.

The chain links TRBV7-6 to TRBJ2-5; D unclear. Looked up from germline, CDR1 is SGHVS and CDR2 is FNYEAQ. CDR3 length: 11 residues. The ends were cut back, 1 base at V and 13 bases at J, with 10 bases in the middle. The CDR3 sequence is CASSLVQDLYF. The CDR3 DNA reads TGTGCCAGCAGCTTAGTGCAGGATTTGTACTTC.

The chain carries TRBV28 and TRBJ2-7; D is unresolved. V was trimmed by 9 bases and J by 1 base, leaving 16 bases between them. The CDR3 sequence is 14 residues long. Germline values: CDR1 MDHEN, CDR2 SYDVKM. This chain's CDR3 is CASSATRLSYEQYV. The CDR3 bases are TGTGCCAGTAGTGCGACACGGTTATCCTACGAGCAGTACGTC.

The table lists this clone with a few counts. The CDR3 here is CASSPFPSGANVLTF. Here the CDR3 DNA reads TGTGCCAGTAGCCCCTTTCCCTCTGGGGCCAACGTCCTGACTTTC. This chain joins TRBV19 and TRBJ2-6; D uncertain. The CDR3 sequence is 15 residues long. CDR1 and CDR2 (germline): LNHDA, SQIVND (reference sequence). Trimming shortened V by 6 bases and J by 0 bases, and 9 bases separated the two germline ends.

This chain links TRBV29-1 with TRBJ2-3; unclear D gene. V shed 4 bases and J shed 2 bases, with 16 bases lying between them. Germline values: CDR1 SQVTM, CDR2 ANQGSEA. This CDR3 contains 15 residues. CDR3 sequence reads: CSVGSATAYTDTQYF. The CDR3 DNA reads as TGCAGCGTTGGTTCAGCGACCGCATACACAGATACGCAGTATTTT.

J is TRBJ2-3 and V is TRBV9; the match to TRBD2 covers 15 bases. Trimming removed 3 bases from V and 2 bases from J; junction bases left unmatched: 4. The CDR3 is 17 residues long. Germline CDR1 and CDR2: SGDLS and YYNGEE. CDR3 bases: TGTGCCAGCAGCGCCGGACTAGCGGGGGGGACCACAGATACGCAGTATTTT. Protein product: CASSAGLAGGTTDTQYF.